What follows are 28 T cell receptor beta chains derived from one specimen sequenced in a study of metastatic and nonmetastatic thyroid tumors. The entire patient cohort was treatment-naive prior to thyroid surgery. With MiXCR, TCRdb reprocessed the PCR reads. In the table there are under 55,000 clones, about 15% of which are singletons. Sequenced sample: blood. The receptor set was obtained from a female donor with papillary thyroid cancer or a benign thyroid nodule (not recorded which). Some clones in this sample may be carry-over from other donors' samples.

Within the sample, this clone is medium-sized. The chain uses TRBV6-1 and TRBJ2-2, with a weak D call TRBD1 (5 bases). Trimming left V 3 bases short and J 6 bases short, with 11 bases between. Germline assignment: CDR1 MNHNS and CDR2 SASEGT. The length of the CDR3 is 14 residues. CDR3 sequence reads: CASSDRVEPGELFF. The CDR3 region has the DNA TGTGCCAGCAGTGACAGGGTAGAGCCCGGGGAGCTGTTTTTT.

This clone was observed many times. This sequence joins TRBV10-3 and TRBJ2-5; D might be TRBD1 or TRBD2, each matching 6 bases. Germline V lookup: CDR1 ENHRY, CDR2 SYGVKD. V dropped 7 bases and J dropped 5 bases, with 14 bases sitting between them. This CDR3 comprises 13 residues. DNA for the CDR3: TGTGCCATCAAGGGAACAGGGAGGGAGACCCAGTACTTC. It translates to CAIKGTGRETQYF.

At least ten counts were recorded for this clone. DNA of the CDR3: TGTGCCAGCAGCCCTGGGACTAGCGGATTTAAAGAGCAGTACTTC. It is translated as CASSPGTSGFKEQYF. V and J are TRBV9 and TRBJ2-7, with TRBD2 matching over 11 bases. The CDR3 totals 15 residues. Trimming removed 4 bases from V and 7 bases from J; junction bases left unmatched: 10. Germline assignment: CDR1 SGDLS and CDR2 YYNGEE.

This chain uses TRBV25-1 with TRBJ2-7; 9 bases line up with TRBD1. CDR1 and CDR2 from the germline V gene are MGHDK and SYGVNS. V gave up 1 base and J gave up 7 bases; unmatched junction bases: 8. This CDR3 spans 15 amino acids. CDR3 amino acids: CASSECGTGRWEQYF. DNA for the CDR3: TGTGCCAGCAGTGAATGTGGGACAGGGCGGTGGGAGCAGTACTTC.

This clone appeared a few times. One end of the junction varies from germline; a read error may be responsible. DNA for the CDR3: TGTGCCAGCAGTAACGCGAAAATTCTACCTGGTGCCAACGTCCTGACTTTC. Protein sequence: CASSNAKILPGANVLTF. J is TRBJ2-6 and V is TRBV27; no clear D gene. From germline, CDR1 is MNHEY and CDR2 SMNVEV (reference sequence). This CDR3 is built from 17 residues.

The chain is built from TRBV11-2 and TRBJ1-1, with a tentative D call TRBD1 (5 bases). V lost 1 base and J lost 4, with 16 bases in between. Germline-derived CDR1 and CDR2 are SGHAT and FQNNGV. CDR3 length: 16 amino acids. The CDR3 sequence: CASSLGGWMECTEAFF. Here the CDR3 DNA reads TGTGCCAGCAGCTTAGGGGGGTGGATGGAGTGCACTGAAGCTTTCTTT.

This clone occurred many times. The V and J genes are TRBV18 and TRBJ1-1; no clear D gene. CDR3 length: 13 residues. V lost 6 bases, J lost 4 bases, and 12 bases lay in between. Germline CDR1 and CDR2: KGHSH and LQKENI. The CDR3 spells CASSRPGGTEAFF. As DNA, the CDR3 is TGTGCCAGCTCCCGGCCGGGTGGCACTGAAGCTTTCTTT.

This rearrangement joins TRBV7-6 to TRBJ1-4; the D gene is possibly TRBD1 (5 bases). The CDR3 consists of 14 residues. Germline V gives CDR1 SGHVS, CDR2 FNYEAQ. V was cut by 2 bases and J by 6 bases, with 10 bases left in between. CDR3 residues: CASSLWDGDEKLFF. The CDR3 DNA reads as TGTGCCAGCAGCTTATGGGACGGTGATGAAAAACTGTTTTTT.

This clone showed up many times. The junction and the germline gene differ at one end; a read error may be behind it. This chain links TRBV28 with TRBJ2-3; tentative D call: TRBD1 (6 bases). The CDR3 loop spans 17 amino acids. The germline V gene encodes CDR1 MDHEN and CDR2 SYDVKM. CDR3 coding DNA: TGTGCCAGCAGTTTATTAGGCAGGGGCACAATCACAGATACGCATTATTTT. It encodes CASSLLGRGTITDTHYF.

V usage is TRBV5-8 and J usage is TRBJ2-5; no firm D call. Germline loops: CDR1 SGHTS, CDR2 YDEGEE. This CDR3 is 14 amino acids long. Trimming left V 1 base short and J 2 bases short, with 9 bases between. The CDR3 here is CASSLRWSQETQYF. CDR3 nucleotides: TGTGCCAGCAGCTTGCGCTGGTCGCAAGAGACCCAGTACTTC.

This sequence joins TRBV5-6 and TRBJ2-2; D perhaps matches TRBD2 (6 bases). Germline CDR1 is SGHDT and CDR2 is YYEEEE. The CDR3 consists of 15 residues. With 3 bases removed from V and 5 bases from J, the gap between germline ends came to 14 bases. This CDR3 is CASSWEAAGTGELFF. The CDR3 DNA follows: TGTGCCAGCAGCTGGGAGGCTGCGGGGACCGGGGAGCTGTTTTTT.

The chain couples TRBV20-1 to TRBJ2-3; 8 nucleotides match TRBD2. The V segment lost 6 bases and the J segment 0 bases; nucleotides outside the gene matches: 8. CDR1 and CDR2 from the germline V gene are DFQATT and SNEGSKA (reference sequence). CDR3 length equals 15 residues. CDR3 nucleotide sequence: TGCAGTGCCCAGGGCTCTAGCGGGAGCACAGATACGCAGTATTTT. Protein: CSAQGSSGSTDTQYF.

This clone was counted at least ten times. The chain couples TRBV14 to TRBJ2-3; 12 nucleotides match TRBD2. V shed 4 bases and J 6 bases; nucleotides not matched to a gene: 5. The CDR3 extends over 15 amino acids. Germline values: CDR1 SGHDN, CDR2 FVKESK. CDR3 protein: CASSPWTSGMDTQYF. CDR3 nucleotide sequence: TGTGCCAGCAGCCCATGGACTAGCGGGATGGATACGCAGTATTTT.

This clone was counted ten times or more. The V call is TRBV12-3 or TRBV12-4, the J call TRBJ2-5; a possible D gene is TRBD2 (7 bases). With 6 bases removed from V and 5 bases from J, the gap between germline ends came to 19 bases. The CDR3 loop spans 15 amino acids. The CDR3 spells CASSLQRGQSETQYF. CDR3 bases: TGTGCCAGCAGCCTTCAGCGGGGACAATCGGAGACCCAGTACTTC.

This clone has ten or more counts. The chain carries TRBV5-1 and TRBJ2-1; TRBD2 aligns across 10 bases. The V segment lost 5 bases and the J segment 5 bases; nucleotides outside the gene matches: 7. The CDR3 loop spans 15 amino acids. The germline CDR1 and CDR2 sequences are SGHRS and YFSETQ. The DNA of the CDR3 is TGCGCCAGCAGGACCGGGACTAGCGCCCACAATGAGCAGTTCTTC. Protein: CASRTGTSAHNEQFF. Variable domain in full (rest from reference TRBV5-1 and TRBJ2-1): KAGVTQTPRYLIKTRGQQVTLSCSPISGHRSVSWYQQTPGQGLQFLFEYFSETQRNKGNFPGRFSGRQFSNSRSEMNVSTLELGDSALYLCASRTGTSAHNEQFFGPGTRLTVL.

Many counts were recorded for this clone. Here the CDR3 reads CASSPTGVVAEAFF. For the CDR3, the DNA is TGTGCCAGCAGCCCCACAGGGGTCGTGGCTGAAGCTTTCTTT. This sequence joins TRBV11-1 and TRBJ1-1; 7 bases are a match to TRBD1. CDR1 is SGHAT and CDR2 is FQDESV in the germline V gene (reference sequence). This CDR3 spans 14 amino acids. V dropped 5 bases and J dropped 6; count of bases not matched to a gene: 9.

In the case of this clone: This may be a read error: a much more frequent sequence differs by one nucleotide. The gene calls are TRBV29-1 and TRBJ2-1; 7 nucleotides align to TRBD2. CDR1 is SQVTM and CDR2 is ANQGSEA in the germline V gene. Unmatched junction bases numbered 9, after V lost 6 bases and J lost 4 bases. The length of the CDR3 is 14 residues. In DNA form, the CDR3 reads TGCAGCGTGGGGACTATCGGGGGTTACAATGAGCAGTTCTTC. It translates to CSVGTIGGYNEQFF.

This clone was seen a few times. A read error may explain this, as a much larger clone is one base away. Other nucleotide sequences from this sample produce the same CDR3. This sequence joins TRBV19 and TRBJ1-4; 7 bases match TRBD1. The CDR3 covers 16 residues. Germline V lookup: CDR1 LNHDA, CDR2 SQIVND (reference sequence). This CDR3 reads CASSMGDSADNEKLFF. Written as DNA, the CDR3 is TGTGCCAGTAGTATGGGGGACAGCGCCGACAATGAAAAACTTTTTTTT.

There are many counts of this clone. The J gene is TRBJ2-2, the V gene TRBV19; perhaps D is TRBD1 or TRBD2 (5 bases each). Per the germline V gene, CDR1 is LNHDA and CDR2 is SQIVND (reference sequence). The CDR3 sequence is 16 residues long. V lost 3 bases, J lost 2 bases, and 13 bases lay in between. In DNA form, the CDR3 reads TGTGCCAGTAGTATGTTTAAGGGGAGTAACACCGGGGAGCTGTTTTTT. Translating gives CASSMFKGSNTGELFF.

This clone was seen many times. This chain uses TRBV6-4 with TRBJ2-3; 15 bases map to TRBD2. J was trimmed by 2 bases and V by 3 bases; bases with no gene match: 6. CDR3 length equals 18 residues. CDR1 is MRHNA and CDR2 is SNTAGT in the germline V gene. DNA for the CDR3: TGTGCCAGCAGTGAAGGGGGACTAGCGGGGGGACTCACAGATACGCAGTATTTT. Amino acid sequence: CASSEGGLAGGLTDTQYF.

About this clone itself: The junction departs from germline at one end; a sequencing error may be responsible. The chain couples TRBV27 to TRBJ2-5; unclear D gene. Germline CDR1 and CDR2: MNHEY and SMNVEV (reference sequence). This CDR3 comprises 14 residues. Here the CDR3 reads CASSYLPGEETKYF. The CDR3 DNA follows: TGTGCCAGCAGTTACCTTCCGGGCGAAGAGACCAAGTACTTC.

CDR3 loop: CASSFSGGVEAFF. Here the CDR3 DNA reads TGTGCCAGCAGTTTTTCAGGGGGTGTTGAAGCTTTCTTT. This chain uses TRBV28 with TRBJ1-1; 7 bases are shared with TRBD1. Trimming removed 3 bases from V and 7 bases from J; junction bases left unmatched: 5. The germline CDR1 and CDR2 sequences are MDHEN and SYDVKM. CDR3 length equals 13 residues.

This clone was observed a few times. The V and J genes are TRBV6-1 and TRBJ1-1; 7 nucleotides match TRBD1. Germline loops: CDR1 MNHNS, CDR2 SASEGT. This CDR3 contains 14 residues. V shed 7 bases, J shed 5 bases, and the junction held 10 bases outside the gene matches. CDR3 in DNA: TGTGCCAGCAAAGGACAGGTAACGGGTACTGAAGCTTTCTTT. Amino acids: CASKGQVTGTEAFF.

This clone has a count of ten or more. The sample contains more than one DNA sequence encoding this CDR3. This chain links TRBV5-1 with TRBJ1-2; D is perhaps TRBD1 (6 bases). CDR3 size: 16 residues. Germline CDR1 is SGHRS and CDR2 is YFSETQ. V was pared by 0 bases and J by 8 bases, with 20 bases between. CDR3 sequence (DNA): TGCGCCAGCAGCTTGGCCCTCGGACAGACCGAAGGAGGCTACACCTTC. Its protein is CASSLALGQTEGGYTF.

This clone has more than one count but fewer than ten. A much larger clone differs from this one at a single base, so this may be a read error. The rearrangement uses TRBV28 and TRBJ2-3; a possible D gene is TRBD1 (5 bases). V lost 5 bases and J lost 2, with 17 bases in between. Germline V gives CDR1 MDHEN, CDR2 SYDVKM. CDR3 size: 16 residues. The DNA of the CDR3 is TGTGCCAGCAGTCCGCCAGGGCAGTACATCACAGATACGCAGTATTTT. Its translation: CASSPPGQYITDTQYF.

This clone was counted ten times or more. The rearrangement links TRBV5-1 to TRBJ2-3, with D unresolved. Looked up from germline, CDR1 is SGHRS and CDR2 is YFSETQ. V gave up 4 bases and J gave up 0 bases, with 9 bases separating them. The CDR3 has 14 amino acids. DNA for the CDR3: TGCGCCAGCAGCCCTGGTCCTAGCACAGATACGCAGTATTTT. This sequence encodes CASSPGPSTDTQYF.

This clone was picked up a small number of times. V gene TRBV28 combines with J gene TRBJ2-7; no firm D call. CDR3 length: 13 amino acids. Germline assignment: CDR1 MDHEN and CDR2 SYDVKM. V was pared by 3 bases and J by 4 bases, with 10 bases between. CDR3 in amino acids: CASSFRSSYEQYF. The CDR3 DNA follows: TGTGCCAGCAGTTTCCGCTCCTCGTACGAGCAGTACTTC.

The V gene is TRBV30, the J gene TRBJ2-1; D unclear. Germline V gene data show CDR1 as GTSNPN and CDR2 as SVGIG (reference sequence). The V gene lost 5 bases and the J gene lost 7 bases, with 12 bases spanning the gap. This CDR3 contains 12 residues. CDR3 sequence (DNA): TGTGCCTGGGCCGGAGTTATGAATGAGCAGTTCTTC. Protein sequence: CAWAGVMNEQFF.